These T cell receptor beta chains were read from a single sample in a study of cytomegalovirus exposure and HLA in healthy donors. The protocol was immunoSEQ multiplex PCR, while the TCRdb copy is restricted to in-frame clones and leaves out a portion. The sample shows 210,000 or so clones, roughly 78% of them seen only once. Sequencing was done on a sample of PBMCs. Every receptor here comes from a boy younger than 18 in good health and CMV-seronegative. The CDR3 runs from the conserved cysteine through the conserved F or W. D genes are given only for firm matches. Rows may omit the clone size; those that give it use once, few, many or a size class.

abundance,v_gene,d_gene,j_gene,CDR3aa,CDR3nt
few,TRBV11-3,.,TRBJ1-2,CASSLGDIVEDYTF,TGTGCCAGCAGCTTAGGGGACATCGTCGAGGACTACACCTTC
.,TRBV14,.,TRBJ2-1,CASTLPGSSYNEQFF,TGTGCCAGCACCCTCCCGGGGAGCTCCTACAATGAGCAGTTCTTC
.,TRBV30,.,TRBJ1-4,CALNRGGYEKLFF,TGTGCCCTTAACCGGGGGGGTTATGAAAAACTGTTTTTT
.,TRBV18,TRBD2,TRBJ2-1,CASSPQSGSSSYNEQFF,TGTGCCAGCTCACCACAGAGCGGGAGTAGCTCCTACAATGAGCAGTTCTTC
.,TRBV30,TRBD1,TRBJ1-2,CAWRLTGGDYGYTF,TGTGCCTGGAGGTTGACAGGGGGCGACTATGGCTACACCTTC
.,TRBV10-2,TRBD1,TRBJ1-1,CASRAGGASEAFF,TGCGCCAGCAGGGCAGGGGGCGCGTCTGAAGCTTTCTTT
.,TRBV5-1,TRBD2,TRBJ2-7,CASSYGRPRYEQYF,TGCGCCAGCAGCTACGGGAGGCCCCGCTACGAGCAGTACTTC
.,TRBV30,.,TRBJ1-6,CAGALPDSSYNSPLHF,TGTGCCGGGGCCCTCCCCGATAGCTCCTATAATTCACCCCTCCACTTT
.,TRBV4-1,.,TRBJ2-1,CASSQMRVYNEQFF,TGCGCCAGCAGCCAAATGAGGGTGTACAATGAGCAGTTCTTC
.,TRBV5-4,TRBD1,TRBJ2-7,CASSLAVGRGLDEQYF,TGTGCCAGCAGCTTGGCTGTCGGCAGGGGGCTCGACGAGCAGTACTTC
.,TRBV7-9,TRBD2,TRBJ2-1,CASGTTPRDSLAYEQFF,TGTGCCAGCGGGACTACGCCCCGGGACTCCCTTGCCTATGAGCAGTTCTTC
once,TRBV11-2,TRBD2,TRBJ2-7,CASSLAEGLAAYEQYF,TGTGCCAGCAGCCTAGCCGAGGGACTAGCGGCCTACGAGCAGTACTTC
.,TRBV15,TRBD2,TRBJ2-5,CATSTGGEPQETQYF,TGTGCCACCAGCACGGGGGGAGAGCCCCAAGAGACCCAGTACTTC
.,TRBV28,TRBD1,TRBJ1-5,CASSFGQGRDQPQHF,TGTGCCAGCAGTTTTGGACAGGGACGTGATCAGCCCCAGCATTTT
once,TRBV7-2,TRBD1,TRBJ1-2,CASSLRGQGTDGYTF,TGTGCCAGCAGCTTAAGGGGACAGGGTACGGATGGCTACACCTTC
.,TRBV7-8,.,TRBJ2-7,CASSLPSRAYEQYF,TGTGCCAGCAGCCTCCCCAGTCGGGCCTACGAGCAGTACTTC
.,TRBV7-9,.,TRBJ2-7,CASSHQGNEQYF,TGTGCCAGCAGTCATCAGGGGAACGAGCAGTACTTC
.,TRBV7-8,.,TRBJ2-5,CASSLTGLRLETQYF,TGTGCCAGCAGCTTGACGGGACTCCGGTTAGAGACCCAGTACTTC
few,TRBV10-3,TRBD2,TRBJ2-7,CAISESGLAGGPKKQYF,TGTGCCATCAGTGAGTCGGGACTAGCGGGGGGGCCTAAGAAGCAGTACTTC
.,TRBV18,TRBD1,TRBJ1-2,CASSPKGQGFYGYTF,TGTGCCAGCTCACCCAAGGGACAGGGATTCTATGGCTACACCTTC
.,TRBV15,.,TRBJ1-5,CATSREGRYSNQPQHF,TGTGCCACCAGCAGAGAAGGCAGGTATAGCAATCAGCCCCAGCATTTT
.,TRBV7-2,.,TRBJ2-5,CASSLSGIEETQYF,TGTGCCAGCAGCTTATCGGGTATTGAAGAGACCCAGTACTTC
.,TRBV9,TRBD2,TRBJ2-5,CASSVGLSGGYQETQYF,TGTGCCAGCAGCGTAGGCCTTAGCGGGGGGTACCAAGAGACCCAGTACTTC
.,TRBV5-6,.,TRBJ1-5,CASSLAEDGGSQPQHF,TGTGCCAGCAGCTTGGCCGAAGACGGAGGGTCACAGCCCCAGCATTTT
.,TRBV5-4,.,TRBJ2-5,CASSTYMTGWKETQYF,TGTGCCAGCAGCACTTACATGACAGGTTGGAAAGAGACCCAGTACTTC
.,TRBV10-1,.,TRBJ2-5,CASSSGRASDGAQYF,TGCGCCAGCAGTAGCGGTAGGGCGAGCGATGGGGCCCAGTACTTC
few,TRBV4-1,.,TRBJ1-5,CASSQNRVNQPQHF,TGCGCCAGCAGCCAAAACAGGGTTAATCAGCCCCAGCATTTT
.,TRBV29-1,.,TRBJ1-4,CSVAPGPDEKLFF,TGCAGCGTTGCCCCAGGGCCGGATGAAAAACTGTTTTTT
.,TRBV7-2,TRBD2,TRBJ2-1,CASSHSGTSVSEQFF,TGTGCCAGCAGCCATTCCGGAACTAGCGTCAGCGAGCAGTTCTTC
.,TRBV6-5,.,TRBJ1-1,CASSGGGRAAFF,TGTGCCAGCAGTGGGGGGGGGCGTGCAGCTTTCTTT
.,TRBV7-6,TRBD2,TRBJ2-5,CASSSLTSGAQETQYF,TGTGCCAGCAGCTCCCTGACTAGCGGGGCGCAAGAGACCCAGTACTTC
.,TRBV29-1,TRBD2,TRBJ2-3,CSVELRTSGGRADTQYF,TGCAGCGTTGAATTGAGGACTAGCGGGGGGCGGGCAGATACGCAGTATTTT
.,TRBV5-1,.,TRBJ1-1,CASSLEPAYRNTEAFF,TGCGCCAGCAGCTTGGAACCCGCATACAGGAACACTGAAGCTTTCTTT
.,TRBV19,TRBD1,TRBJ1-4,CASSIAGQGKLFF,TGTGCCAGTAGTATCGCCGGACAGGGAAAACTGTTTTTT
.,TRBV4-2,.,TRBJ2-1,CASSQVGGNSYNEQFF,TGTGCCAGCAGCCAAGTAGGCGGGAACTCCTACAATGAGCAGTTCTTC
few,TRBV7-9,.,TRBJ1-2,CASSLGAVYGYTF,TGTGCCAGCAGCTTAGGAGCGGTCTATGGCTACACCTTC